The 16 T cell receptor beta chains reported below all come from one sample, sequenced in a study of blood T cell repertoires in COVID-19. Here immunoSEQ multiplex PCR was the method, and the copy in TCRdb shows in-frame clones only, minus some. The repertoire holds around 250,000 clones, roughly 84% seen once, with roughly 3.1% in the top ten. The sample taken for sequencing was PBMCs or T cells enriched from blood (not recorded which). These receptors all come from a man aged 50 to 60 who had recovered from COVID-19.

This clone was counted a few times. The chain combines TRBV5-1 with TRBJ1-4; 8 nucleotides line up with TRBD1. There are 15 residues in the CDR3. Germline V gene lookup returns CDR1 SGHRS and CDR2 YFSETQ. Germline trimming cut 2 bases from V and 8 bases from J; bases unmatched to any gene: 8. This CDR3 reads CASSFQGAGREKLFF. The CDR3 nucleotides read TGCGCCAGCAGCTTTCAGGGGGCTGGAAGAGAAAAACTGTTTTTT.

J is TRBJ2-2 and V is TRBV2, with D possibly TRBD2 on 5 matching bases. V lost 4 bases and J lost 7, with 13 bases in between. The CDR3 contains 14 residues. The germline CDR1 and CDR2 sequences are SNHLY and FYNNEI. The CDR3 DNA follows: TGTGCCAGCAGTGTAAGGACGGCGGGCGGGGAGCTGTTTTTT. This codes for CASSVRTAGGELFF.

This clone has a single count. This chain joins TRBV9 and TRBJ2-5; D not resolved. Germline V lookup: CDR1 SGDLS, CDR2 YYNGEE. The CDR3 runs to 15 residues. Trimming took off 1 base at V and 2 bases at J, with 12 bases between the two ends. The CDR3 loop is CASSVSTAGQETQYF. As DNA, the CDR3 is TGTGCCAGCAGCGTAAGTACAGCCGGACAAGAGACCCAGTACTTC.

The chain has TRBV3-1 (or the pseudogene TRBV3-2) and TRBJ2-5, with TRBD2 matching over 7 bases. V was pared by 4 bases and J by 5 bases, with 7 bases of the junction left unmatched. Germline V gene lookup returns CDR1 LGHDT and CDR2 YNNKEL (reference sequence). CDR3 length: 14 residues. CDR3 sequence: CASSRDGRRETQYF. As DNA, the CDR3 is TGTGCCAGCAGCCGGGACGGGAGGCGGGAGACCCAGTACTTC.

The chain links TRBV5-3 to TRBJ2-6; D might be TRBD1 (5 bases). TRBV5-3 is assigned to the ORF class and has an uncertain function. The CDR3 is 18 amino acids. Trimming cost V 2 bases and J 0 bases, with 15 bases left between them. The CDR3 loop reads CARSFTGPMYSGANVLTF. DNA of the CDR3: TGTGCCAGAAGCTTTACAGGTCCTATGTACTCTGGGGCCAACGTCCTGACTTTC.

The chain employs TRBV27 and TRBJ2-3, with D maybe TRBD1 (6 bases). The length of the CDR3 is 18 residues. Per the germline V gene, CDR1 is MNHEY and CDR2 is SMNVEV (reference sequence). The V gene lost 1 base and the J gene lost 0 bases, with 17 bases spanning the gap. The CDR3 DNA sequence: TGTGCCAGCAGTTTATGGGACACAGTTTCCACTAGCACAGATACGCAGTATTTT. It encodes CASSLWDTVSTSTDTQYF.

Only one count was recorded for this clone. The chain couples TRBV5-1 to TRBJ2-3; weak D call: TRBD2 (7 bases). Germline V lookup: CDR1 SGHRS, CDR2 YFSETQ. V lost 3 bases and J lost 11, with 19 bases in between. This CDR3 contains 14 residues. The CDR3 coding sequence is TGCGCCAGCAGCTGGTCCCTGAGGGGGGAGGGGCAGTATTTT. This encodes CASSWSLRGEGQYF.

This chain connects TRBV9 to TRBJ2-7, with TRBD2 matching over 13 bases. V was pared by 4 bases and J by 5 bases, with 3 bases of the junction left unmatched. The germline V gene has CDR1 SGDLS and CDR2 YYNGEE. The CDR3 contains 14 residues. The CDR3 loop reads CASSLGLAGDEQYF. Written as DNA, the CDR3 is TGTGCCAGCAGCCTTGGACTAGCGGGGGACGAGCAGTACTTC.

This chain connects TRBV5-1 to TRBJ2-1, with 9 bases matching TRBD1. Germline CDR1 is SGHRS and CDR2 is YFSETQ. Germline trimming cut 7 bases from V and 5 bases from J; bases unmatched to any gene: 13. The CDR3 sequence is 16 residues long. CDR3 nucleotides: TGCGCCAGCGGACACCTACCGGGACAGGGCGACAATGAGCAGTTCTTC. Translation: CASGHLPGQGDNEQFF.

This rearrangement joins TRBV18 to TRBJ2-1; 11 bases match TRBD2. V was clipped by 2 bases and J by 9 bases; unmatched bases: 6. CDR3 size: 15 residues. Germline V gene lookup returns CDR1 KGHSH and CDR2 LQKENI. The CDR3 loop is CASSPEGLAATEQFF. CDR3 nucleotide sequence: TGTGCCAGCTCACCAGAGGGACTAGCGGCAACTGAGCAGTTCTTC.

The V and J genes are TRBV7-8 and TRBJ1-3; 8 bases line up with TRBD1. Per germline, CDR1 SGHVS and CDR2 FQNEAQ. The CDR3 sequence is 17 residues long. With V trimmed by 1 base and J by 4 bases, 9 bases remained unmatched. For the CDR3, the DNA is TGTGCCAGCAGCTTAGTCCCAGGGGGCGCGATCGGAAACACCATATATTTT. It yields the protein CASSLVPGGAIGNTIYF.

The chain has TRBV7-9 and TRBJ2-7; TRBD2 is a possible D gene (6 bases). Trimming shortened V by 1 base and J by 4 bases, and 14 bases separated the two germline ends. The germline V gene encodes CDR1 SEHNR and CDR2 FQNEAQ (reference sequence). There are 15 residues in the CDR3. The chain's CDR3 is CASSLGTEGTYEQYF. The CDR3 region has the DNA TGTGCCAGCAGCTTAGGGACGGAGGGAACTTACGAGCAGTACTTC.

This chain connects TRBV13 to TRBJ2-7, with D possibly matching TRBD2 (5 bases). Trimming took 3 bases from V and 0 from J, leaving 9 bases between them. The V gene's germline CDR1 is PRHDT and CDR2 FYEKMQ (reference sequence). The CDR3 contains 14 residues. The CDR3 loop reads CASSFRGFSYEQYF. CDR3 nucleotides: TGTGCCAGCAGCTTTCGGGGTTTCTCCTACGAGCAGTACTTC.

The chain carries TRBV6-5 and TRBJ2-3; 11 bases agree with TRBD2. This CDR3 has 15 residues. With 6 bases clipped from V and 6 bases from J, the junction kept 8 bases outside the gene matches. Germline V CDR1 and CDR2: MNHEY, SVGAGI. As DNA, the CDR3 is TGTGCCAGCAGCGAGACTAGCGGGGTACCGGATACGCAGTATTTT. It codes for CASSETSGVPDTQYF.

V is TRBV4-1 and J is TRBJ1-6; no firm D call. CDR3 length: 19 amino acids. From germline, CDR1 is MGHRA and CDR2 YSYEKL. The V end was cut by 3 bases, the J end by 0 bases, with 18 bases between. In DNA form, the CDR3 reads TGCGCCAGCAGCCAGTTTGCCGGGTTTCCGAGCTCCTATAATTCACCCCTCCACTTT. Translation gives CASSQFAGFPSSYNSPLHF.

The chain links TRBV27 to TRBJ1-3, with a possible D match to TRBD1 (5 bases). Trimming took off 8 bases at V and 4 bases at J, with 21 bases between the two ends. Germline CDR1 MNHEY, CDR2 SMNVEV (reference sequence). The CDR3 covers 16 residues. The CDR3: CASSSLWGGSGNTIYF. Written as DNA, the CDR3 is TGTGCCAGCTCAAGCCTGTGGGGGGGTTCCGGAAACACCATATATTTT.